This is a list of T cell receptor beta chains from one sample in a study of blood T cell repertoires in COVID-19. Measured with immunoSEQ multiplex PCR; TCRdb has only the in-frame clones, and not every one. The sample lists approximately 99,000 clones; about 89% were seen once. The specimen sequenced was peripheral blood. These receptors all stem from a human donor in a cohort sampled during active COVID-19. CDR3s include the opening cysteine and the closing phenylalanine or tryptophan. A D gene is named only where the DNA matches it firmly. The size field is filled for only some rows; it gives once, few, many or a size class.

NA | TRBD1 | TRBJ2-1 | TRBV11-3 | TGTGCCAGCAGCTTAGTCAGGGGGCCTTTCAATGAGCAGTTCTTC | CASSLVRGPFNEQFF
NA | TRBD2 | TRBJ2-3 | TRBV2 | TGTGCCAGCAGTGAAGGGGGCGGGGGGCGCCATGATACGCAGTATTTT | CASSEGGGGRHDTQYF
NA | TRBD2 | TRBJ2-1 | TRBV24-1 | TGTGCCACCAGTGATGGTCCGCCTAGCGGGAGCCCCTACCCCCCCGATGAGCAGTTCTTC | CATSDGPPSGSPYPPDEQFF
NA | TRBD1 | TRBJ2-1 | TRBV18 | TGTGCCAGCTCAGTCCGGGACAGGGGAGGAGAGGAGCAGTTCTTC | CASSVRDRGGEEQFF
NA | TRBD2 | TRBJ2-1 | TRBV3-1/TRBV3-2 | TGTGCCAGCAGCCAAGAAATGGCTAGCGGGACGTACAATGAGCAGTTCTTC | CASSQEMASGTYNEQFF
NA | TRBD2 | TRBJ2-7 | TRBV18 | TGTGCCAGCTCCCCCCTAGCGGCATCCTACGAGCAGTACTTC | CASSPLAASYEQYF
few | TRBD1 | TRBJ2-7 | TRBV29-1 | TGCAGCGTGATTTTGCTGGACAGGGCTTATGAGCAGTACTTC | CSVILLDRAYEQYF
NA | TRBD1 | TRBJ1-2 | TRBV4-2 | TGTGCCAGCAGCCCCCGGACAGGTGAAGGGTATGGCTACACCTTC | CASSPRTGEGYGYTF
once | TRBD1 | TRBJ1-6 | TRBV9 | TGTGCCAGCAGCCCCCGACAGGGGTTTAGTAATTCACCCCTCCACTTT | CASSPRQGFSNSPLHF
few | TRBD2 | TRBJ2-7 | TRBV7-9 | TGTGCCAGCAGCTTAGTACGACTAGCGGGGGTCGAGCAGTACTTC | CASSLVRLAGVEQYF
NA | NA | TRBJ2-7 | TRBV5-1 | TGCGCCAGCAGGACCGCCCCGGGGGAGCGATCGAGCTCCTACGAGCAGTACTTC | CASRTAPGERSSSYEQYF
NA | NA | TRBJ1-5 | TRBV6-1 | TGTGCCAGCAGTGAGTTCGGGGAACGCAATCAGCCCCAGCATTTT | CASSEFGERNQPQHF
NA | NA | TRBJ2-7 | TRBV4-2 | TGTGCCAGCAGCCCCTTTATCGGACAGAGCTACGAGCAGTACTTC | CASSPFIGQSYEQYF
NA | TRBD1 | TRBJ2-7 | TRBV28 | TGTGCCAGCACTCCCGGGACAGGGGGCAATTCCTACGAGCAGTACTTC | CASTPGTGGNSYEQYF
NA | NA | TRBJ1-4 | TRBV19 | TGTGCCAGTAGTAGCGCGCCCTCGCTAAAACTGTTTTTT | CASSSAPSLKLFF
NA | NA | TRBJ2-7 | TRBV5-8 | TGTGCCAGCAGCCGCGGGGTGACCGAGCAGTACTTC | CASSRGVTEQYF